This paragraph reports one TCR beta chain. The V segment lost 6 bases and the J segment 4 bases; nucleotides outside the gene matches: 0. The germline V gene encodes CDR1 MNHEY and CDR2 SMNVEV (reference sequence). The CDR3 consists of 12 residues. The data were taken from a study of blood T cell repertoires in COVID-19. At the level of the study: Donors in the United States, Italy and Spain gave samples during acute or convalescent COVID-19. Sources were T cells, B-cell-depleted T cells, or PBMCs; the material itself was cDNA or gDNA.

Cohort 3 donors were reported recovered after two negative PCRs, clearance, or symptom resolution. How the authors handled the data: Reference gene primer amplification in the assay estimated nucleated cell counts. Produced via immunoSEQ multiplex PCR; TCRdb's table is partial and in-frame only. V and J calls and clone size are given by that table; D and trimming were obtained from the DNA. The table lists 200,000 to 300,000 clones, 86% of them singletons. The source of this sequence is a woman in her forties or fifties who had recovered from COVID-19. The specimen was PBMCs or T cells enriched from blood (not recorded which). V and J are TRBV27 and TRBJ1-2; TRBD1 matches at 9 bases. CDR3 DNA: TGTGCCAGCAGACAGGGGGCCTATGGCTACACCTTC. Encoded protein: CASRQGAYGYTF.